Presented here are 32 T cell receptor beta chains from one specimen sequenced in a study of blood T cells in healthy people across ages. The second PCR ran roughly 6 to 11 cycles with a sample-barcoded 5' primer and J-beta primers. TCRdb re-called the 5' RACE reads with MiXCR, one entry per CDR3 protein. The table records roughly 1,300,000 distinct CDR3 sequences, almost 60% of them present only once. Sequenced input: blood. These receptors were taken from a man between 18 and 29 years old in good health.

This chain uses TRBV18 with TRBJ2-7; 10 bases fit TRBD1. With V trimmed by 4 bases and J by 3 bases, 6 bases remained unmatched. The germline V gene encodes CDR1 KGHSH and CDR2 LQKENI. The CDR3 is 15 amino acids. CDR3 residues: CASSHPGQGFYEQYF. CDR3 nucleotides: TGTGCCAGCTCACACCCGGGACAGGGGTTCTACGAGCAGTACTTC.

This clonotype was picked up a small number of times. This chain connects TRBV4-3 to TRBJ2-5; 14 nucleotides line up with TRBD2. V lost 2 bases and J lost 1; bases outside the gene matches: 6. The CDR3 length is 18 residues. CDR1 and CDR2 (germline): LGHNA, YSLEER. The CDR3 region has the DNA TGCGCCAGCAGCCAATATGACGGACTAGCGGGGGGCCAAGAGACCCAGTACTTC. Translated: CASSQYDGLAGGQETQYF.

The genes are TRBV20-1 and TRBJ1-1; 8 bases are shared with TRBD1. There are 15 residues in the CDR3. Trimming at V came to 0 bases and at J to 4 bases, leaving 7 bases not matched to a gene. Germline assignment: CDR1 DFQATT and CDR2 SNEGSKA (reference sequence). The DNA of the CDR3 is TGCAGTGCTAGAGACGGACAGGGCAGGAGCACTGAAGCTTTCTTT. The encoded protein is CSARDGQGRSTEAFF.

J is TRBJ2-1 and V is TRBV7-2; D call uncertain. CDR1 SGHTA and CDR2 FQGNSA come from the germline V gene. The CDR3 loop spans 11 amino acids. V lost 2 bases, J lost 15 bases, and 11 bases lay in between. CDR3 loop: CASSLKDEWFF. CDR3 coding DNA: TGTGCCAGCAGCTTAAAGGACGAGTGGTTCTTC.

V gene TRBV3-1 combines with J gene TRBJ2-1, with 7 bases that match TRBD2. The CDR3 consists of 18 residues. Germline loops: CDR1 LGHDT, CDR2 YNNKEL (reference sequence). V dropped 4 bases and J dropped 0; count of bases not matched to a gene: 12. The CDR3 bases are TGTGCCAGCAGCCCCCACCCACCTAGCGGCATCTCCTACAATGAGCAGTTCTTC. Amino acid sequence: CASSPHPPSGISYNEQFF.

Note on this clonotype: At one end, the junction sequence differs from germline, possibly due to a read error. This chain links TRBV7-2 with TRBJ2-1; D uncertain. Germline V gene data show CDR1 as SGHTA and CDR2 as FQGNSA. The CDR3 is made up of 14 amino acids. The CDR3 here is CASSSEDGWNEQFF. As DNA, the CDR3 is TGTGCCAGCAGCTCAGAGGACGGGTGGAATGAACAGTTCTTC.

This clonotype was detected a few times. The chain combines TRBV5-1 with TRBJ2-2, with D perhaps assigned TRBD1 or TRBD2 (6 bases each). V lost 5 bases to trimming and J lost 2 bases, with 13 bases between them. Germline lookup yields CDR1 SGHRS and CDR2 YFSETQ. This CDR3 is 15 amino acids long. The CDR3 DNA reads TGCGCCAGCAGTCTCGGGGGACATAACACCGGGGAGCTGTTTTTT. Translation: CASSLGGHNTGELFF.

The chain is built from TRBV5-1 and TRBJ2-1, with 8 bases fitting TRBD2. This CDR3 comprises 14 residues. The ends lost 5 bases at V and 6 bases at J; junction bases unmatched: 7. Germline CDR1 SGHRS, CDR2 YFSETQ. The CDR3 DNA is TGCGCCAGCAGTTCCGCGGGAGGTTTCAATGAGCAGTTCTTC. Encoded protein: CASSSAGGFNEQFF. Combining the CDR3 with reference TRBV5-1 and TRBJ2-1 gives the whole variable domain KAGVTQTPRYLIKTRGQQVTLSCSPISGHRSVSWYQQTPGQGLQFLFEYFSETQRNKGNFPGRFSGRQFSNSRSEMNVSTLELGDSALYLCASSSAGGFNEQFFGPGTRLTVL.

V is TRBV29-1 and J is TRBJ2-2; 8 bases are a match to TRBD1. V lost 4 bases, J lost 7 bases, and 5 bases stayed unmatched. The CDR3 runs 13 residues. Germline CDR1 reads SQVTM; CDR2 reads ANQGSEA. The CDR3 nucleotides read TGCAGCGTTGTTCAGGGGGCGGGCGGGGAGCTGTTTTTT. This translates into CSVVQGAGGELFF.

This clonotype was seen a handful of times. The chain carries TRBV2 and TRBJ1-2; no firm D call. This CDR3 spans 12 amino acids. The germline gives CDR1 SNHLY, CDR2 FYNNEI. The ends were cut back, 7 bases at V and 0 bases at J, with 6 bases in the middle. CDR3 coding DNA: TGTGCCAGCAAAATAGCTAACTATGGCTACACCTTC. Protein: CASKIANYGYTF.

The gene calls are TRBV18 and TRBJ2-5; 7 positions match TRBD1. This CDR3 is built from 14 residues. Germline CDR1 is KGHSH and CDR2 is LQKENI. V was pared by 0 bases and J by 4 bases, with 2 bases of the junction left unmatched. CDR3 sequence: CASSPPWDRETQYF. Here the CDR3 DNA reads TGTGCCAGCTCACCACCATGGGACAGAGAGACCCAGTACTTC. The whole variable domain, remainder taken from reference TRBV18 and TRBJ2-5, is NAGVMQNPRHLVRRRGQEARLRCSPMKGHSHVYWYRQLPEEGLKFMVYLQKENIIDESGMPKERFSAEFPKEGPSILRIQQVVRGDSAAYFCASSPPWDRETQYFGPGTRLLVL.

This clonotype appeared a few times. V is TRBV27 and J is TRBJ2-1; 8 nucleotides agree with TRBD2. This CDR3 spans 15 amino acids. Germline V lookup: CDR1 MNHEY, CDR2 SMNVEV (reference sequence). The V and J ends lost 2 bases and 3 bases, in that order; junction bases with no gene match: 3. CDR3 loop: CASSLGGGLYNEQFF. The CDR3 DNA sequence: TGTGCCAGCAGTTTAGGCGGGGGGCTCTACAATGAGCAGTTCTTC.

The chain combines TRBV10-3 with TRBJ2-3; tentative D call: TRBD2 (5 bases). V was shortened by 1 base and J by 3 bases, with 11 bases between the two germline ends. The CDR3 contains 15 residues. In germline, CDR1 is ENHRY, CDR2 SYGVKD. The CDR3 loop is CAISEFSELTDTQYF. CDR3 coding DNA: TGTGCCATCAGTGAGTTTAGCGAATTAACAGATACGCAGTATTTT.

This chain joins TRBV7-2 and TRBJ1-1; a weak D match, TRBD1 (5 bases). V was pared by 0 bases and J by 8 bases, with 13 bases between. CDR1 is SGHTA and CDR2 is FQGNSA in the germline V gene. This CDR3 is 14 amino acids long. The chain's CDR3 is CASSLALRATEAFF. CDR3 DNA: TGTGCCAGCAGCTTAGCGCTCAGGGCCACCGAAGCTTTCTTT.

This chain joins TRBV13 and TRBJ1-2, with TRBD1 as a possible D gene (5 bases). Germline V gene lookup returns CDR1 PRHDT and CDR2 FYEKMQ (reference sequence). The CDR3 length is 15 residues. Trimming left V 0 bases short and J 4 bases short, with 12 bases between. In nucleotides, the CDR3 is TGTGCCAGCAGCTTAGGCCGGGGACGGAGCTATGGCTACACCTTC. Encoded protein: CASSLGRGRSYGYTF.

The CDR3 reads CASSAEQPKEAFF. The CDR3 DNA reads as TGTGCCAGCAGTGCAGAACAGCCAAAAGAAGCTTTCTTT. The gene calls are TRBV12-3 or TRBV12-4 and TRBJ1-1; D not resolved. V was shortened by 5 bases and J by 8 bases, with 15 bases between the two germline ends. The CDR3 has 13 amino acids.

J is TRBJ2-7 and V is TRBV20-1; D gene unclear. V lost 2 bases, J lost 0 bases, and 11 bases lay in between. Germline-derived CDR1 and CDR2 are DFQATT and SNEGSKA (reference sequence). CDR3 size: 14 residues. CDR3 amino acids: CSARSDGISYEQYF. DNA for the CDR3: TGCAGTGCTAGATCCGACGGAATCTCCTACGAGCAGTACTTC.

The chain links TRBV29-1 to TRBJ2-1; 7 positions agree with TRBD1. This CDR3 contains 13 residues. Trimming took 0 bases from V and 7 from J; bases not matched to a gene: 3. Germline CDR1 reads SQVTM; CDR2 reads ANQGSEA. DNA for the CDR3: TGCAGCGTTGAAGATGACAGGGTGAATGAGCAGTTCTTC. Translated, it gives CSVEDDRVNEQFF.

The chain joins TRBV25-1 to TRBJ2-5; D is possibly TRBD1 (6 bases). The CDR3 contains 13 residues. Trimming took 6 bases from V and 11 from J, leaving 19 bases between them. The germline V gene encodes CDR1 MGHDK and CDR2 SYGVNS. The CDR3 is CASRRQGYNEQYF. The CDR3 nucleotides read TGTGCCAGCAGGCGGCAGGGGTACAATGAGCAGTACTTC.

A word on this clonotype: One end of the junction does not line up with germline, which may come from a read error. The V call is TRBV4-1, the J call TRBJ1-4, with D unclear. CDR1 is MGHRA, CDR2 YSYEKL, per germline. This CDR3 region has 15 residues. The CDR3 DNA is TGCGTCAGCAGCCGAACGGCCCCTAGGGTGGAAAAACTGTTTTTT. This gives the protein CVSSRTAPRVEKLFF.

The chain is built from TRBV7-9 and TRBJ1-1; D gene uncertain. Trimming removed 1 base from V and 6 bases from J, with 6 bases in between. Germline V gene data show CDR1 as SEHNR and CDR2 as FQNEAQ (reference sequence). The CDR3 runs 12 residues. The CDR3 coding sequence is TGTGCCAGCAGCTTAGAAACTTCTGAAGCTTTCTTT. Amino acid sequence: CASSLETSEAFF.

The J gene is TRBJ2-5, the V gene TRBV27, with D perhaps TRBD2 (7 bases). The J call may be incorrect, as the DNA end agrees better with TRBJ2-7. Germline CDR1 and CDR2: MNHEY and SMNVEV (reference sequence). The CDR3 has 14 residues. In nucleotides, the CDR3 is TGTGCCAGCACCCCACGAGGGGGGGTGGGCGAGCAGTACTTC. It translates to CASTPRGGVGEQYF.

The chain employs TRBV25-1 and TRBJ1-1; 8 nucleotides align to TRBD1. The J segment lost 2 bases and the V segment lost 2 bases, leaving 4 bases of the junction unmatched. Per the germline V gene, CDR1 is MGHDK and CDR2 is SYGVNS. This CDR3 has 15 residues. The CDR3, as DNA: TGTGCCAGCAGTGAAACAGGACAGGGAAACACTGAAGCTTTCTTT. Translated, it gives CASSETGQGNTEAFF.

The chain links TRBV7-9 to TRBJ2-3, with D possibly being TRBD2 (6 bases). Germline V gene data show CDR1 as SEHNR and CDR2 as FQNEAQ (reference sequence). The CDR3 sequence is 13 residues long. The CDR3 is CASAGFSTDTQYF. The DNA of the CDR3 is TGTGCAAGCGCGGGGTTTAGCACAGATACGCAGTATTTT.

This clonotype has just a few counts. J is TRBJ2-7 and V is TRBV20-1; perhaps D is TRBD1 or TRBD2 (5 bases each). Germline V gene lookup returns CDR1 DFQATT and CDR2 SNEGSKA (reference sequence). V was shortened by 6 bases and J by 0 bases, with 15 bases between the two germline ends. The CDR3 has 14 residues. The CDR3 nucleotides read TGCAGTGCGGAATCCCGGGACCCCTCCTACGAGCAGTACTTC. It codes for CSAESRDPSYEQYF.

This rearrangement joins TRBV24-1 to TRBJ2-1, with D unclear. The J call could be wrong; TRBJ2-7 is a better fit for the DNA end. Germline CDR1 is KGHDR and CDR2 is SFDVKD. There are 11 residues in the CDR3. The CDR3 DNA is TGTGCCACTTCACTTGTAAATGAGCAGTACTTC. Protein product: CATSLVNEQYF.

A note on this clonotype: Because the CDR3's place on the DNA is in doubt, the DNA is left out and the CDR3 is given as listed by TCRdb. The CDR3 reads CSVRGPAEQYFGPNTEAFF. The V and J genes are TRBV29-1 and TRBJ1-1; the DNA was not used to check the table's D call, TRBD1. The CDR3 is 19 amino acids in total, end residues counted. From germline, CDR1 is SQVTM and CDR2 ANQGSEA.

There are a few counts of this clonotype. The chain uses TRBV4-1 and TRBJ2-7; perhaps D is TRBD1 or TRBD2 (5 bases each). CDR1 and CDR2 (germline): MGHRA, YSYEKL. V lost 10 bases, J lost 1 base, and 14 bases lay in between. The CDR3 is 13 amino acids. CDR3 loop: CATGTGPSYEQYF. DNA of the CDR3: TGCGCCACCGGGACCGGTCCATCCTACGAGCAGTACTTC.

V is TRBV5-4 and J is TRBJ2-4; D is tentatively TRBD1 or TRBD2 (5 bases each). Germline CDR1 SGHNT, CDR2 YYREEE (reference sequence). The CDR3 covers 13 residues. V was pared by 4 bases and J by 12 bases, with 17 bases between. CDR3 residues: CASSNLGTQDQYF. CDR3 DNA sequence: TGTGCCAGCAGCAACTTGGGGACGCAGGATCAGTACTTC.

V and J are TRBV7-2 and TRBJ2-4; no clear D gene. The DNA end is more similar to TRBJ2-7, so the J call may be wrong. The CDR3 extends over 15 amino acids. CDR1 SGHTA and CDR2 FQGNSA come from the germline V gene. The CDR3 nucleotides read TGTGCCAGCAGCCCCAGCCACCTCTCCGGATCCGAGCAGTACTTC. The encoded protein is CASSPSHLSGSEQYF.

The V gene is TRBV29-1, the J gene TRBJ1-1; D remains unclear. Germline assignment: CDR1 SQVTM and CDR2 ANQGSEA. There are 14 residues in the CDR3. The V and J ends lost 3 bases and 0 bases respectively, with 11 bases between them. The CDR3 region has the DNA TGCAGCGTTGATTTTCGTCAAATGAACACTGAAGCTTTCTTT. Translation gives CSVDFRQMNTEAFF.

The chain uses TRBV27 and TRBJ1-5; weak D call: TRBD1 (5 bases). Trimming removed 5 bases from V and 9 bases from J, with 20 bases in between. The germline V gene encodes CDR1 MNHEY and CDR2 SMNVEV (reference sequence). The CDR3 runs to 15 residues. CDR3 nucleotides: TGTGCCAGCAGTCAATTCCAGGGTCAACATGGGCCCCAGCATTTT. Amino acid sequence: CASSQFQGQHGPQHF.